This T cell receptor (beta chain) was captured by sequencing in a study of T cell responses to AZD1222 COVID-19 vaccine. Study-level background: Whether given at about 4 or about 12 weeks, second doses were pooled.

Comment on this clone: The antigen remains undetermined.

Between the trimmed V and J ends, which lost 3 bases and 8 bases, there was a span of 17 bases. Germline CDR1 and CDR2: MDHEN and SYDVKM. This CDR3 comprises 16 residues. TCRdb keeps only in-frame clones here, not all; method: immunoSEQ multiplex PCR. The sample has approximately 120,000 clones, approximately 87% seen once. Regarding the study as a whole: It was only six AZD1222 recipients who were seropositive at baseline. Donors skewed white British and female; clonal diversity was possibly underestimated.

Source: peripheral blood, taken on day 0 of AZD1222 vaccination. The chain has TRBV28 and TRBJ1-6; tentative D call: TRBD1 (5 bases). The clonotype originates from an adult in good health. CDR3 loop: CASSLLGPGTYSPLHF. The CDR3 region has the DNA TGTGCCAGCAGTTTGCTCGGCCCCGGGACCTATTCACCCCTCCACTTT.